This T cell receptor beta chain was profiled in a study of identical twins. Whole-study results and caveats: Abundant cord blood beta clonotypes carried fewer insertions; memory repertoires showed none.

CDR3 length equals 10 residues. Germline V gene sequence: CDR1 SGHNT, CDR2 YENEEA. Trimming left V 8 bases short and J 3 bases short, with 1 base between. MiXCR, run by TCRdb on the 5' RACE reads, gives a single entry per CDR3 protein. The table includes 500,000 to 600,000 distinct CDR3 sequences, 20% to 25% detected once. This clonotype was observed a handful of times. The antigen is undetermined. The same sample was also studied in work on T cells expressing NK-cell markers. As reported in that work: Roughly 1.0-7.0% of CD8+ T cells in more than 5 donors belonged to dominant NKG2C+ clonotypes.

The TCR was taken from a young woman in good health. The sample was CD4+ T cells sorted from blood. This chain uses TRBV11-3 with TRBJ2-2; no firm D call. The CDR3 sequence: CASDTGELFF. The CDR3 coding sequence is TGTGCCAGCGACACCGGGGAGCTGTTTTTT. Variable domain in full (rest from reference TRBV11-3 and TRBJ2-2): EAGVVQSPRYKIIEKKQPVAFWCNPISGHNTLYWYLQNLGQGPELLIRYENEEAVDDSQLPKDRFSAERLKGVDSTLKIQPAELGDSAVYLCASDTGELFFGEGSRLTVL.